This paragraph reports one TCR beta chain. The data belong to a study of blood T cell repertoires in COVID-19. Per the germline V gene, CDR1 is LNHNV and CDR2 is YYDKDF (reference sequence). V gave up 0 bases and J gave up 10 bases; unmatched junction bases: 14. The CDR3 extends over 17 amino acids. Each participant's cohort was designated according to participant-reported clinical history. Data came from immunoSEQ multiplex PCR; TCRdb stores just in-frame clones and leaves some out. The sample holds about 320,000 clones, 89% seen once. This sequence was found in a man aged 60 to 69 who had recovered from COVID-19. Sequencing input: PBMCs or T cells enriched from blood (not recorded which). The chain links TRBV15 to TRBJ1-4; the match to TRBD1 covers 7 bases. The CDR3 spells CATSRDPLGTDNRKLFF. The CDR3 nucleotides are TGTGCCACCAGCAGAGACCCTTTGGGGACAGACAATAGAAAACTGTTTTTT.